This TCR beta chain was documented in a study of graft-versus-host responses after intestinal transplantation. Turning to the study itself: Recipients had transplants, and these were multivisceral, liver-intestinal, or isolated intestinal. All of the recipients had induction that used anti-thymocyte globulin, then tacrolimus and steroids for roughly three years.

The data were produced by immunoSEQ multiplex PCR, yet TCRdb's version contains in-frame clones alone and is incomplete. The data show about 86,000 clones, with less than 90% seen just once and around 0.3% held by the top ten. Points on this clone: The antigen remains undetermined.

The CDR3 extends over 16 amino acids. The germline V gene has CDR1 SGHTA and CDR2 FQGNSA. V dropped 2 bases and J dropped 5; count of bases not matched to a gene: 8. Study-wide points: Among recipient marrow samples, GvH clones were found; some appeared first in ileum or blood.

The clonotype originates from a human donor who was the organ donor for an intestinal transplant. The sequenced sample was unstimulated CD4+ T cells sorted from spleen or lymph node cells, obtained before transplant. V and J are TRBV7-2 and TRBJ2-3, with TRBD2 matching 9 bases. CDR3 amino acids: CASSLLGGLAEDTQYF. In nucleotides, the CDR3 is TGTGCCAGCAGCTTACTCGGGGGACTAGCAGAAGATACGCAGTATTTT.